These T cell receptor beta chains were read from a single sample in a study of a mutant IDH1 vaccine in newly diagnosed glioma. The antigens of these receptors remain unknown. Using immunoSEQ multiplex PCR, the repertoire was profiled, and TCRdb retains in-frame clones only, with some absent. The table has about 72,000 clones, around 82% seen once. Source: PBMCs, taken from a glioma patient whose treatment included an IDH1 peptide vaccine. The receptors were gathered from a man between 18 and 35 years old with glioma. The CDR3 runs from the conserved cysteine through the conserved F or W. The order of the fields is clone size, V gene, CDR3 length, J gene, D gene, CDR3 DNA, CDR3 protein. D genes are given only for firm matches. Clone size is stated in some rows and not others, as once, few, many or a class when expanded.

.,TRBV20-1,10,TRBJ2-7,.,TGCAGTGCTTCTCACTACGAGCAGTACTTC,CSASHYEQYF
few,TRBV27,14,TRBJ1-5,.,TGTGCCAGCAGACCCTCGGTTAGCAATCAGCCCCAGCATTTT,CASRPSVSNQPQHF
.,TRBV9,13,TRBJ2-2,.,TGTGCCAGCAGCGTAGATGGCACCGGGGAGCTGTTTTTT,CASSVDGTGELFF
.,TRBV30,12,TRBJ2-3,.,TGTGCCTGGAGTCGACAGACAGATACGCAGTATTTT,CAWSRQTDTQYF
.,TRBV4-1,15,TRBJ1-2,.,TGCGCCAGCAGCCAAGCCCCAGGGGTTTACTATGGCTACACCTTC,CASSQAPGVYYGYTF
once,TRBV27,14,TRBJ2-4,.,TGTGCCAGCGCCCTCCGACAGGCCCTTAACATTCAGTACTTC,CASALRQALNIQYF
once,TRBV5-4,15,TRBJ2-3,.,TGTGCCAGCAGCGGCAGATGGATGGGCACAGATACGCAGTATTTT,CASSGRWMGTDTQYF
.,TRBV5-4,13,TRBJ2-7,.,TGTGCCAGCAAAACGGGGCTCGCCGACGAGCAGTACTTC,CASKTGLADEQYF
.,TRBV7-2,16,TRBJ2-5,TRBD1,TGTGCCAGCAGCTTGGGAGGACTGAACAGGGGGGAGACCCAGTACTTC,CASSLGGLNRGETQYF
.,TRBV9,15,TRBJ2-3,.,TGTGCCAGCAGCGTAGCCCCCCTCGACACAGATACGCAGTATTTT,CASSVAPLDTDTQYF
.,TRBV11-2,13,TRBJ2-7,.,TGTGCCAGCAGCCTAGGGACGTCCTACGAGCAGTACTTC,CASSLGTSYEQYF
.,TRBV15,14,TRBJ2-1,TRBD2,TGTGCCACCAGCGGGGGGGGCTCCTACAATGAGCAGTTCTTC,CATSGGGSYNEQFF
.,TRBV5-5,15,TRBJ2-3,.,TGTGCCAGCAGCCTACGACTCTTTAGCACAGATACGCAGTATTTT,CASSLRLFSTDTQYF
once,TRBV5-1,14,TRBJ2-5,.,TGCGCCAGCAGCGAGGACCTCTGGGGGGAGACCCAGTACTTC,CASSEDLWGETQYF
.,TRBV15,17,TRBJ2-2,.,TGTGCCACCAGCAGAGTGGCACCTGACAGGAACACCGGGGAGCTGTTTTTT,CATSRVAPDRNTGELFF
.,TRBV18,19,TRBJ1-5,TRBD1,TGTGCCAGCTCGAAGATCCGGCCAATGGGACAGGCATGGTGGCAGCCCCAGCATTTT,CASSKIRPMGQAWWQPQHF
once,TRBV5-1,13,TRBJ2-3,.,TGCGCCAGCAGCTCCGCTATCACAGATACGCAGTATTTT,CASSSAITDTQYF
once,TRBV7-8,17,TRBJ2-7,TRBD2,TGTGCCAGCAGCCCCAGGACTAGCGGGAGGGATAACCACGAGCAGTACTTC,CASSPRTSGRDNHEQYF
.,TRBV12-5,17,TRBJ1-1,TRBD1,TGTGCTAGTGGTTTGGTCCGAATGGACAGGGCGAACACTGAAGCTTTCTTT,CASGLVRMDRANTEAFF
.,TRBV7-7,14,TRBJ2-1,.,TGTGCTAGCAGCTTACTTGGGGGGAATGGTGAGCAGTTCTTC,CASSLLGGNGEQFF
.,TRBV27,13,TRBJ1-1,.,TGTGCCAGCAGTTTAATCCCGACAGAATACGCTTTCTTT,CASSLIPTEYAFF
.,TRBV4-2,17,TRBJ1-1,TRBD1,TGTGCCAGCAGCCAAGCAGGACAGGGACTCATGAACACTGAAGCTTTCTTT,CASSQAGQGLMNTEAFF
many,TRBV29-1,10,TRBJ1-2,.,TGCAGCGTTGAAGGTTATGGCTACACCTTC,CSVEGYGYTF
.,TRBV19,16,TRBJ2-2,.,TGTGCCAGTAGTATCGGTGGGGTCAGCCTCACCGGGGAGCTGTTTTTT,CASSIGGVSLTGELFF
.,TRBV18,15,TRBJ1-2,TRBD1,TGTGCCAGCTCATCTCGGACAGGGGGCAACTATGGCTACACCTTC,CASSSRTGGNYGYTF
.,TRBV29-1,13,TRBJ2-1,.,TGCAGCGTTGGGAGGGGAGGATTCAATGAGCAGTTCTTC,CSVGRGGFNEQFF
.,TRBV14,15,TRBJ1-2,.,TGTGCCAGCAGCCAAGAGTGGGACCCCCGCTTTGGCTACACCTTC,CASSQEWDPRFGYTF
.,TRBV18,16,TRBJ1-4,.,TGTGCCAGCTCCCCGTTTGGGCCCGCAACTAATGAAAAACTGTTTTTT,CASSPFGPATNEKLFF
.,TRBV11-3,15,TRBJ1-1,TRBD1,TGTGCCAGCAGCTTAACCGGGACAGCGAACACTGAAGCTTTCTTT,CASSLTGTANTEAFF
.,TRBV5-8,13,TRBJ1-6,.,TGTGCCAGCAGTCAGGAGAGGGATTCACCCCTCCACTTT,CASSQERDSPLHF
.,TRBV7-2,14,TRBJ1-2,TRBD1,TGTGCCAGCAGCGACCAGGGGGCGAGCTATGGCTACACCTTC,CASSDQGASYGYTF
once,TRBV19,14,TRBJ2-3,TRBD2,TGTGCCAGTAAGGTAGCGGGAGGAACAGATACGCAGTATTTT,CASKVAGGTDTQYF
.,TRBV7-9,16,TRBJ1-3,TRBD1,TGTGCCAGCAGCACACCGGGACAGGGCTCTTTAAACACCATATATTTT,CASSTPGQGSLNTIYF
.,TRBV7-3,14,TRBJ1-1,.,TGTGCCAGCAGCTTAACCCCCCTCGGGCCCGAAGCTTTCTTT,CASSLTPLGPEAFF
.,TRBV27,15,TRBJ2-5,.,TGTGCCAGCAGTTCATTATCAAGAAACCAAGAGACCCAGTACTTC,CASSSLSRNQETQYF
few,TRBV30,14,TRBJ1-2,TRBD1,TGTGCCTGGAGAAGTTGGGGACAGATCTATGGCTACACCTTC,CAWRSWGQIYGYTF
.,TRBV5-6,14,TRBJ1-1,TRBD1,TGTGCCAGCAGCTTGGTTTTCCAGGGGGAGGAAGCTTTCTTT,CASSLVFQGEEAFF
.,TRBV7-2,16,TRBJ2-3,.,TGTGCCAGCAGCGTACAGGGCGGGAGTCTATCAGATACGCAGTATTTT,CASSVQGGSLSDTQYF
.,TRBV14,15,TRBJ2-1,TRBD1,TGTGCCAGCAGCCAAGGTGGGACAGGTAACAATGAGCAGTTCTTC,CASSQGGTGNNEQFF
once,TRBV6-4,15,TRBJ2-3,TRBD2,TGTGCCAGCAGTGGGACTAGCGGGGGCACAGATACGCAGTATTTT,CASSGTSGGTDTQYF
.,TRBV7-2,13,TRBJ1-4,.,TGTGCCAGCAGCTTATGGGCGGCCGAAAAACTGTTTTTT,CASSLWAAEKLFF
.,TRBV15,14,TRBJ1-6,.,TGTGCCACCAGCAGGGGAGCCTATAATTCACCCCTCCACTTT,CATSRGAYNSPLHF
.,TRBV5-1,18,TRBJ1-5,.,TGCGCCAGCAGCCCCGGGGGGCCCCCCCATTATAGCAATCAGCCCCAGCATTTT,CASSPGGPPHYSNQPQHF
.,TRBV4-2,15,TRBJ1-1,TRBD1,TGTGCCAGCAGCCCGGGGATCGACAGGGAGGCTGAAGCTTTCTTT,CASSPGIDREAEAFF
.,TRBV19,15,TRBJ1-1,.,TGTGCCAGTAGTATCTCTGGGGGACTGAACACTGAAGCTTTCTTT,CASSISGGLNTEAFF
.,TRBV5-4,15,TRBJ2-1,TRBD2,TGTGCCAGCAGCACGGGGACTAGCGGTTACAATGAGCAGTTCTTC,CASSTGTSGYNEQFF